This TCR beta chain comes out of a study of CD4 T cells in relation to SARS-CoV-2 and coronaviruses (dated by TCRdb to 2020 to 2023). Turning to the overall study: In the ViraFEST assay, PBMCs were grown with antigen for about ten days, and TCR beta CDR3s were then sequenced to identify antigen-specific clonal expansions. An HIV-1 Nef peptide pool or a culture without peptide was used as the negative reference condition. Shared crossreactive spike epitopes were mapped to their HLA restriction using patient-derived lymphoblastoid cell lines. At the level of individual TCR clonotypes, the study evaluated whether memory CD4+ T cells crossreact between the spike proteins of SARS-CoV-2 and those of common cold coronaviruses. The Adaptive Biotechnologies TCR-sequencing kit was used for samples from a few pre-COVID donors and for the naive versus memory experiments, whereas the other data were Illumina-based. A different, Illumina-based TCR-beta assay was used to sequence expansion assays from other donors in the study.

Of note for this clone: There is no known antigen for this receptor. Qualities for individual bases were not recorded, and no much larger clone is one base off.

Receptor amplification or capture employed the immunoSEQ multiplex PCR assay. In the source study's methods: During preprocessing, nonproductive sequences were removed, along with CDR3s that did not begin with C, did not end with F or W, or were shorter than 7 amino acids. Antigen-specific clonotypes were called with the MANAFEST web app on the basis of expansion relative to the reference and to other culture wells. A clone was considered positive if significant expansion relative to the reference culture was observed in 2 of 3 replicate wells at an FDR below 0.05. A further requirement for positive clones was significant expansion compared with all other tandem wells, along with an odds ratio above 5. CDR3 homology was quantified as pairwise Levenshtein distance, calculated with the stringdist R package after three terminal residues were trimmed from each end. The immuneACCESS repertoire file appears here via TCRdb, limited to in-frame rearrangements. These files lack a portion of the clones; in checked studies, under half of the deficit traces to unresolved V genes, and the cause of the others is not known. Clone size and the V and J calls come from that table; the DNA yielded D and trimming. Here the sample has 24,000 or so clones; around 80% occur a single time. The ten top clones hold roughly 12% of the sample.

Overall study results and their limits: Compared with monoreactive clones, crossreactive clones had significantly weaker SARS-CoV-2-driven expansion, a result consistent with antigenic imprinting. Crossreactivity analysis centred on spike protein, so crossreactivity against other viral proteins was not assessed. Small numbers of patients and of tested TCRs were a limitation of the study. No donor contributed both pre-pandemic and post-infection samples, which limited tracing the source of pre-existing responses. Memory CD4+ clonotypes crossrecognizing SARS-CoV-2 and at least one common cold coronavirus spike were found in 55% to 75% of donors.

The CDR3 runs 14 amino acids, cysteine and phenylalanine included. This entry keeps only the CDR3 DNA: 42 bases, framed from base 1. Reading the germline V gene (reference sequence) gives CDR1 LGHDT and CDR2 YNNKEL. V is pared back by 1 base and J by 3 bases, with 9 bases lying between the germline termini. CD4+ T cells from unexposed donors were collected before the COVID-19 pandemic (2011-2018). Following 10 days of culture, the EasySep CD4+ T cell isolation kit was used to isolate CD4+ T cells. As far as cell numbers permitted, CD4+ T cells from unexposed donors were tested for reactivity against SARS-CoV-2 S and N as well as four spike pools from common cold coronaviruses. Each well received two million PBMCs, cultured in IMDM supplemented with approximately 4.5% human AB serum and about 10 IU/ml IL-2. Half of the culture medium was replaced with fresh IL-2-containing medium on days 3 and 7. Triplicate replicate wells were generally used for each peptide culture condition. Leukapheresis product for the unexposed donors was purchased commercially. Ficoll-Paque PLUS gradient centrifugation was used to isolate PBMCs from either whole blood or leukapheresis product. PBMCs were either cryopreserved at -140 degrees C or used fresh in the expansion assay. The QIAamp Micro DNA Kit was used to extract genomic DNA from the CD4+ T cells.

The sequence links TRBV3-1 (or the pseudogene TRBV3-2) to TRBJ1-1, with TRBD1 perhaps the D gene, on 6 matching bases. The clonotype comes from a human donor in good health. Source material: CD4+ T cells from PBMCs, cultured in vitro. CDR3 protein: CASSQVHRDTEAFF. The sequenced DNA is TGTGCCAGCAGCCAAGTCCACAGGGACACTGAAGCTTTCTTT.